The clone carrying this T cell receptor (beta chain) has just a few counts. Its target is unknown. The source of the sample is a study of molecular identifiers for immune sequencing clone quantification. Study in general: Across replicate runs, RNA obtained from 20,000 or 100,000 naive CD8 cells was divided into five, with four undergoing sequencing. Notes on the study in general: Clones above 20 RNA copies held over 99% of effector molecules, under 1% in naive cells.

CDR1 and CDR2 (germline): LNHDA, SQIVND (reference sequence). This CDR3 has 15 residues. V lost 3 bases and J lost 2, with 13 bases in between. Each CDR3 protein is one row after TCRdb ran MiXCR on the PCR reads. The sample has about 40,000 distinct CDR3 sequences; roughly 18% are singletons. The V and J genes are TRBV19 and TRBJ1-2; no clear D. The TCR sequence derives from a human donor in good health. Some libraries in this study had Jurkat cell RNA spiked in. The sequenced material came from naive CD8+ T cells from blood, with Jurkat cell RNA spiked in. Described subset: FACS-sorted CD8+CD4-CCR7+CD45RA+ naive T cells. As DNA, the CDR3 is TGTGCCAGTAGTATCGGCAGCCGAGGGAACTATGGCTACACCTTC. Its translation is CASSIGSRGNYGYTF.